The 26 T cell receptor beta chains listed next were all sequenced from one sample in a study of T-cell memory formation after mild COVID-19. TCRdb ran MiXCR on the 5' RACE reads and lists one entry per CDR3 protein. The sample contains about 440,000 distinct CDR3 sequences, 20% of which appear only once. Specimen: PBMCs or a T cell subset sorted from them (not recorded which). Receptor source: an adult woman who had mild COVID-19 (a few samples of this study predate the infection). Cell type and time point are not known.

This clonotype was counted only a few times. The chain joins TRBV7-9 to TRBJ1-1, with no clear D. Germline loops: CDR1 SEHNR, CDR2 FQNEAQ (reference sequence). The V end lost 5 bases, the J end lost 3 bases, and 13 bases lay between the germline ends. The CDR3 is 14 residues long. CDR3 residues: CASSGPSWDTEAFF. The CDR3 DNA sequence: TGTGCCAGCAGCGGGCCCAGCTGGGACACTGAAGCTTTCTTT.

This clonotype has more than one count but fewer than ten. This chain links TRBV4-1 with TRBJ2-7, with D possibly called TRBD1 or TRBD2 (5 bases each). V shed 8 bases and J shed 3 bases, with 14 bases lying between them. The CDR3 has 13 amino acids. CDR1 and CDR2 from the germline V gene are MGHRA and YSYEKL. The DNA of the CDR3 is TGCGCCAGCCGGGGAGAGGACAACTACGAGCAGTACTTC. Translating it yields CASRGEDNYEQYF.

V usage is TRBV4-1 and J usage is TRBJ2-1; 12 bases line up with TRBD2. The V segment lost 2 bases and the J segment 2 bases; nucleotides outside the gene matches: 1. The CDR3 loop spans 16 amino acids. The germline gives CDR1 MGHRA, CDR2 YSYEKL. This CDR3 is CASSQRLAGAYNEQFF. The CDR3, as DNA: TGCGCCAGCAGCCAAAGACTAGCGGGGGCCTACAATGAGCAGTTCTTC.

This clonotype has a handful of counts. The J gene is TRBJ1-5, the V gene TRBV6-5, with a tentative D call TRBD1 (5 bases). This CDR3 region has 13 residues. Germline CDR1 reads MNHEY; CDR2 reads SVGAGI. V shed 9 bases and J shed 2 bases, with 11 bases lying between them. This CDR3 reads CASGGGGNQPQHF. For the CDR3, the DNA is TGTGCCAGTGGGGGGGGTGGCAATCAGCCCCAGCATTTT.

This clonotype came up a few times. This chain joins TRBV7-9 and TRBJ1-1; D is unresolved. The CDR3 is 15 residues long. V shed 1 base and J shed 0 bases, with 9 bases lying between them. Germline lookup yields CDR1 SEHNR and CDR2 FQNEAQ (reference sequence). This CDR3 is CASSLVPSLNTEAFF. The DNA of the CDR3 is TGTGCCAGCAGCTTAGTCCCCTCGCTGAACACTGAAGCTTTCTTT.

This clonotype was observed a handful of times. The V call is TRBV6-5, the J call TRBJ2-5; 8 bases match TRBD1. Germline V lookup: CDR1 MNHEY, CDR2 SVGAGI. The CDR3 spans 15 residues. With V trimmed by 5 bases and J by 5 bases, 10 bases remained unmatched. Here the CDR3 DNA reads TGTGCCAGCAGTGCCGGCAGGGGGCTAGGGGAGACCCAGTACTTC. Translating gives CASSAGRGLGETQYF.

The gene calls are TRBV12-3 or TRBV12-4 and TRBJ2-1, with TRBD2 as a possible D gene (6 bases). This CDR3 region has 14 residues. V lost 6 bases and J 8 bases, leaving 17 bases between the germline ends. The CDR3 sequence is CASRGTERKDEQFF. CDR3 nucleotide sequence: TGTGCCAGCAGGGGGACTGAGAGAAAGGATGAGCAGTTCTTC.

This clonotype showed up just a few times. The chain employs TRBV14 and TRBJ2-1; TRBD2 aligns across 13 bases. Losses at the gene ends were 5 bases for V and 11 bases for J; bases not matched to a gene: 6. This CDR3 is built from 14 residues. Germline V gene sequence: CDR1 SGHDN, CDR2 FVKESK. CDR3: CASSSGTSGTQQFF. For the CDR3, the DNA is TGTGCCAGCAGCTCCGGGACTAGCGGGACCCAGCAGTTCTTC.

CDR3 protein: CASSSRQGKSRETQYF. CDR3 DNA: TGTGCCAGCAGCTCTCGACAGGGGAAGTCGAGGGAGACCCAGTACTTC. The V and J genes are TRBV7-9 and TRBJ2-5, with 8 bases that match TRBD1. The CDR3 is 16 residues long. Per the germline V gene, CDR1 is SEHNR and CDR2 is FQNEAQ (reference sequence). The ends lost 4 bases at V and 5 bases at J; junction bases unmatched: 12.

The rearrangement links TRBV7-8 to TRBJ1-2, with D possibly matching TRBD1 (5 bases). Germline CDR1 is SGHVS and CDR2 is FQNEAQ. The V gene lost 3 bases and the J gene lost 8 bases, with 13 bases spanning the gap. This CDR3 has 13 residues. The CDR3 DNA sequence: TGTGCCAGCAGCTTCGACACCGGGGGGGGCTACACCTTC. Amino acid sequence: CASSFDTGGGYTF.

The DNA of the CDR3 is TGTGCCAGCAGTTTAGGTCAGGGGCCCCAAACCCTCCACTTT. This sequence encodes CASSLGQGPQTLHF. J is TRBJ1-6 and V is TRBV27; D is possibly TRBD1 (6 bases). Trimming shortened V by 2 bases and J by 14 bases, and 16 bases separated the two germline ends. This CDR3 is 14 amino acids long. Germline-derived CDR1 and CDR2 are MNHEY and SMNVEV (reference sequence).

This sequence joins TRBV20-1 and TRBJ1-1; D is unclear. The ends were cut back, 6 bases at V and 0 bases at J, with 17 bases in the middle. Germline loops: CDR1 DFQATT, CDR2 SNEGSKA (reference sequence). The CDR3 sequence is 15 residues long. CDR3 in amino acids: CSAAPLTAMNTEAFF. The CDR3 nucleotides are TGCAGTGCCGCACCTCTGACGGCTATGAACACTGAAGCTTTCTTT.

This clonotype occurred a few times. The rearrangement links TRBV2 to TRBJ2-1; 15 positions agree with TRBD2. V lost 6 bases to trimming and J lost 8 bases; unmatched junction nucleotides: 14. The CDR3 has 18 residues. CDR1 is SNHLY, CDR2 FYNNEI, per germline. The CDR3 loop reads CASRLTLRTSGGEHEQFF. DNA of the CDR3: TGTGCCAGCAGACTCACATTACGGACTAGCGGGGGGGAACATGAGCAGTTCTTC.

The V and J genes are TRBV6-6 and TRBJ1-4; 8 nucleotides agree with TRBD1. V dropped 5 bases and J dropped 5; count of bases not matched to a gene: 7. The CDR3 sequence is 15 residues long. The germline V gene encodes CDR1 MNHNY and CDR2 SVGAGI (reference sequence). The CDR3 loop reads CASSHWTGINEKLFF. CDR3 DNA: TGTGCCAGCAGTCACTGGACAGGGATAAATGAAAAACTGTTTTTT.

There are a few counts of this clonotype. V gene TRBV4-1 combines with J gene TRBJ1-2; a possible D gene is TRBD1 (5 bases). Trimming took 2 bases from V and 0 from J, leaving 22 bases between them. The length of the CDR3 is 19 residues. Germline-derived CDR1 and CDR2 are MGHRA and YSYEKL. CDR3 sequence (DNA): TGCGCCAGCAGCCAATTAGTAGGCACAGGCCGACTCTCTAACTATGGCTACACCTTC. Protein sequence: CASSQLVGTGRLSNYGYTF.

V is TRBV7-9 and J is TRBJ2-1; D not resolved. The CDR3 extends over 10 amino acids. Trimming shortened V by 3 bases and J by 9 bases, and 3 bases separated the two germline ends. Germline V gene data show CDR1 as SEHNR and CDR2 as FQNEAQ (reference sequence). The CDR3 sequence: CASSFSEQFF. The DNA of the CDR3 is TGTGCCAGCAGCTTTAGTGAGCAGTTCTTC.

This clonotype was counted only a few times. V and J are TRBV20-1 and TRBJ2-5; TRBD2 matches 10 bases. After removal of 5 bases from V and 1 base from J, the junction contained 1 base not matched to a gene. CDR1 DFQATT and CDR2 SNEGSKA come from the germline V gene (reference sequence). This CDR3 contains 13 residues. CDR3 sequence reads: CSAEREGQETQYF. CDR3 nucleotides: TGCAGTGCTGAGCGGGAGGGCCAAGAGACCCAGTACTTC.

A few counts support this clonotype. CDR3 in DNA: TGTGCCAGCACCTTACCCCCGGGGAGGCAGCCCCAGCATTTT. This encodes CASTLPPGRQPQHF. V usage is TRBV6-6 and J usage is TRBJ1-5; D unclear. V was pared by 7 bases and J by 7 bases, with 17 bases between. Per the germline V gene, CDR1 is MNHNY and CDR2 is SVGAGI (reference sequence). CDR3 length: 14 residues.

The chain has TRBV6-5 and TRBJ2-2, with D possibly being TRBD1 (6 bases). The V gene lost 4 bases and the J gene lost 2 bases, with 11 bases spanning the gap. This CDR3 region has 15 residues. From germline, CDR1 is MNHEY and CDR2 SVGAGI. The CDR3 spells CASSLDRINTGELFF. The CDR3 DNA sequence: TGTGCCAGCAGTTTAGACAGGATTAACACCGGGGAGCTGTTTTTT.

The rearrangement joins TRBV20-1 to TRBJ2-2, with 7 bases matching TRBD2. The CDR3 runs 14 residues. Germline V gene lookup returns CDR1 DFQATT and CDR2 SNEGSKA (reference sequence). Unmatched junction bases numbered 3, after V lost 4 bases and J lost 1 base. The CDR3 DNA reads TGCAGTGCTAAGGCTAGCGGGAACACCGGGGAGCTGTTTTTT. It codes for CSAKASGNTGELFF.

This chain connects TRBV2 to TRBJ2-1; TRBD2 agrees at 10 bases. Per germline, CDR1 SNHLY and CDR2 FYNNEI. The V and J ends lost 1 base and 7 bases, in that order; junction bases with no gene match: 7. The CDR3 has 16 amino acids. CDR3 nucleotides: TGTGCCAGCAGTGAAGACCGAGCGGGGGGGCGAAATGAGCAGTTCTTC. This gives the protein CASSEDRAGGRNEQFF.

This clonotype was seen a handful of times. In DNA form, the CDR3 reads TGCGCCAGCAGCCCCCCATGGGGGACCTACGGCAATGAGCAGTTCTTC. It translates to CASSPPWGTYGNEQFF. The chain joins TRBV4-1 to TRBJ2-1; possibly TRBD1 or TRBD2 for D (5 bases each). This CDR3 spans 16 amino acids. CDR1 and CDR2 (germline): MGHRA, YSYEKL. Trimming removed 4 bases at V and 6 bases at J, with 19 bases between.

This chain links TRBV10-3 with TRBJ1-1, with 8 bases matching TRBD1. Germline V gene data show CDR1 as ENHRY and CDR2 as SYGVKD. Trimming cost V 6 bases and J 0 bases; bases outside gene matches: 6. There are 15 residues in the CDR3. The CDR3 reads CAISPRQGMNTEAFF. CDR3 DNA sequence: TGTGCCATCAGCCCGCGACAGGGGATGAACACTGAAGCTTTCTTT.

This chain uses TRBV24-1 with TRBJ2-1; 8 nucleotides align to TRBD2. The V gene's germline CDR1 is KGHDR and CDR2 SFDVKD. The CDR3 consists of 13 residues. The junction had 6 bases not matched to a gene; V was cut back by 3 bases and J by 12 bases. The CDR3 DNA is TGTGCCACCAGTGATCCCTCCGGGAGGGCGCAGTTCTTC. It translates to CATSDPSGRAQFF.

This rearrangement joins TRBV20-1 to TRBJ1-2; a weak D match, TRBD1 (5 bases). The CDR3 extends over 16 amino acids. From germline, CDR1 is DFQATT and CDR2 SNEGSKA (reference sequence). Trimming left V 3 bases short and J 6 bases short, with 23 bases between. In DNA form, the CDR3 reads TGCAGTGCTAGGCGACCGGGCCCGCGGGGCGTGGATGGCTACACCTTC. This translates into CSARRPGPRGVDGYTF.

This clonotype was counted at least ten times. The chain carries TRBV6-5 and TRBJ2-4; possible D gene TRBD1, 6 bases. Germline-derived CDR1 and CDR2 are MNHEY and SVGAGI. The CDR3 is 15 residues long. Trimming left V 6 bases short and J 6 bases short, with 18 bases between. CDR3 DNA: TGTGCCAGCAGCTCCCCGGGGCAGGGGATAAACATTCAGTACTTC. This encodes CASSSPGQGINIQYF.